A selection of T cell receptor beta chains follows, all from one sample in a study of breast tumors, draining lymph nodes, adjacent tissues. TCRdb redid the calling of the multiplex PCR reads with MiXCR, one entry per CDR3 protein. This sample has 130,000 or so distinct CDR3 sequences, with 21% found just once. The sample taken for sequencing was axillary lymph node tissue. These receptors originate from a female donor with breast cancer. Some clones in this sample may be carry-over from other donors' samples. The conserved cysteine and the conserved F or W are not part of the CDR3 here. Each record gives: CDR3 protein, V gene, J gene.

cdr3_aa: SATANYGYT
v_call: TRBV29-1
j_call: TRBJ1-2

cdr3_aa: ASSLETSGRSYEQY
v_call: TRBV4-1
j_call: TRBJ2-7

cdr3_aa: ASSHNSDRVGGRGEQY
v_call: TRBV7-9
j_call: TRBJ2-7

cdr3_aa: ASSPRTSAKSYEQY
v_call: TRBV7-2
j_call: TRBJ2-7

cdr3_aa: ASSLSGANVLT
v_call: TRBV4-1
j_call: TRBJ2-6

cdr3_aa: ASSLETPTGARGYGYT
v_call: TRBV7-9
j_call: TRBJ1-2

cdr3_aa: ASQRPFNREGEREKLF
v_call: TRBV6-1
j_call: TRBJ1-4

cdr3_aa: ASSFPGRAYEQY
v_call: TRBV11-2
j_call: TRBJ2-7

cdr3_aa: ASSIIPSDSNQPQH
v_call: TRBV19
j_call: TRBJ1-5

cdr3_aa: ASSGPSGDTQY
v_call: TRBV11-1
j_call: TRBJ2-3

cdr3_aa: ASSESGGPYGYT
v_call: TRBV7-2
j_call: TRBJ1-2

cdr3_aa: ASSSPGLVKDEQY
v_call: TRBV5-1
j_call: TRBJ2-7

cdr3_aa: ASSPALDRAHEQY
v_call: TRBV18
j_call: TRBJ2-7

cdr3_aa: ATSGGVGYGYT
v_call: TRBV24-1
j_call: TRBJ1-2

cdr3_aa: ASRESGASTDTQY
v_call: TRBV3-1
j_call: TRBJ2-3

cdr3_aa: ASSTQGGGSNQPQH
v_call: TRBV28
j_call: TRBJ1-5

cdr3_aa: ASSLGGAQKTYGYT
v_call: TRBV6-1
j_call: TRBJ1-2

cdr3_aa: ASSPSTGAYEQY
v_call: TRBV10-1
j_call: TRBJ2-7

cdr3_aa: ASSLSGGGAEELF
v_call: TRBV4-2
j_call: TRBJ2-2

cdr3_aa: ASSGSFTGELF
v_call: TRBV9
j_call: TRBJ2-2

cdr3_aa: ASSLRSRVLNYGYT
v_call: TRBV5-8
j_call: TRBJ1-2

cdr3_aa: ASGLAPTSLSSYEQY
v_call: TRBV12-5
j_call: TRBJ2-7

cdr3_aa: ASSPRTSGSGYEQY
v_call: TRBV28
j_call: TRBJ2-7

cdr3_aa: ASSPGGNTIY
v_call: TRBV9
j_call: TRBJ1-3

cdr3_aa: ASSESGSGETQY
v_call: TRBV10-2
j_call: TRBJ2-5

cdr3_aa: ASSPPGRSPLH
v_call: TRBV27
j_call: TRBJ1-6

cdr3_aa: SARNRRTNEKLF
v_call: TRBV20-1
j_call: TRBJ1-4

cdr3_aa: SVGFGVEVGAGELF
v_call: TRBV29-1
j_call: TRBJ2-2

cdr3_aa: ASSDRRGGRGGAGSNQPQH
v_call: TRBV2
j_call: TRBJ1-5

cdr3_aa: AIGAGVPLNTGELF
v_call: TRBV10-3
j_call: TRBJ2-2

cdr3_aa: ASSPGSGRVSGTDTQY
v_call: TRBV7-3
j_call: TRBJ2-3

cdr3_aa: ASSSGAVANVLT
v_call: TRBV7-8
j_call: TRBJ2-6

cdr3_aa: ASRGGADQDGYT
v_call: TRBV5-1
j_call: TRBJ1-2

cdr3_aa: ASSFRFSYEQY
v_call: TRBV12-3/TRBV12-4
j_call: TRBJ2-7

cdr3_aa: ASSEWRGVGQPQH
v_call: TRBV2
j_call: TRBJ1-5

cdr3_aa: ASSLESPQIQETQY
v_call: TRBV7-2
j_call: TRBJ2-5

cdr3_aa: AISPTGGEQF
v_call: TRBV10-3
j_call: TRBJ2-1

cdr3_aa: ASSERTSAEQF
v_call: TRBV7-9
j_call: TRBJ2-1

cdr3_aa: AWSVWTPPYEQY
v_call: TRBV30
j_call: TRBJ2-7

cdr3_aa: ASSFRPSNDEQF
v_call: TRBV7-2
j_call: TRBJ2-1

cdr3_aa: ASSPGGQGATEAF
v_call: TRBV5-5
j_call: TRBJ1-1

cdr3_aa: ASAGGLGTKNIQY
v_call: TRBV7-9
j_call: TRBJ2-4

cdr3_aa: SASKGRALYNEQF
v_call: TRBV20-1
j_call: TRBJ2-1

cdr3_aa: ASSPLALAGVTDTQY
v_call: TRBV5-4
j_call: TRBJ2-3

cdr3_aa: ASSPRQGLEGYT
v_call: TRBV5-1
j_call: TRBJ1-2

cdr3_aa: AWMHTANYGYT
v_call: TRBV30
j_call: TRBJ1-2

cdr3_aa: ASSYTGTGNQPQH
v_call: TRBV6-1
j_call: TRBJ1-5

cdr3_aa: ASSLEVSGQPQH
v_call: TRBV7-9
j_call: TRBJ1-5

cdr3_aa: ASSRGFGGCGNEQF
v_call: TRBV19
j_call: TRBJ2-1

cdr3_aa: ASSLWNTEQF
v_call: TRBV5-5
j_call: TRBJ2-1

cdr3_aa: ASSATGYTGQLF
v_call: TRBV28
j_call: TRBJ2-2

cdr3_aa: ASSRLRTSGSGTDTQY
v_call: TRBV7-2
j_call: TRBJ2-3

cdr3_aa: ASSHILDRAGGYT
v_call: TRBV7-9
j_call: TRBJ1-2

cdr3_aa: ASSPPSAGNYGYT
v_call: TRBV18
j_call: TRBJ1-2